This is a list of T cell receptor beta chains from one sample in a study of cytotoxic CD8 clonotypes in ibrutinib-treated CLL. Repertoires were generated with immunoSEQ multiplex PCR, while TCRdb's copy carries only in-frame clones and drops some. The sample lists about 130,000 clones; over 60% were seen once. The sequencing here drew on PBMCs, taken after 12 months of ibrutinib treatment. These receptors originate from a human donor with chronic lymphocytic leukemia. The CDR3 runs from the conserved cysteine through the conserved F or W. D genes are given only for firm matches. Expanded clones get a size class; other rows say once, few or many, or leave the size out.

j_gene: TRBJ2-3
v_gene: TRBV19
d_gene: TRBD2
abundance: .
CDR3aa: CASSRRERDTQYF

j_gene: TRBJ1-1
v_gene: TRBV25-1
d_gene: .
abundance: .
CDR3aa: CASSNPTNTEAFF

j_gene: TRBJ1-1
v_gene: TRBV5-1
d_gene: .
abundance: .
CDR3aa: CASSLEGNTEAFF

j_gene: TRBJ1-1
v_gene: TRBV5-5
d_gene: .
abundance: .
CDR3aa: CASGLQWLGKRSMNTEAFF

j_gene: TRBJ1-1
v_gene: TRBV7-9
d_gene: .
abundance: .
CDR3aa: CASSPGPHRNTEAFF

j_gene: TRBJ2-1
v_gene: TRBV18
d_gene: TRBD2
abundance: .
CDR3aa: CASSSQTSGGNEQFF

j_gene: TRBJ1-1
v_gene: TRBV5-4
d_gene: .
abundance: .
CDR3aa: CASSLSLTNSNTEAFF

j_gene: TRBJ2-1
v_gene: TRBV5-4
d_gene: TRBD2
abundance: .
CDR3aa: CASSLGLAGSYNEQFF

j_gene: TRBJ2-2
v_gene: TRBV7-6
d_gene: TRBD1
abundance: once
CDR3aa: CASSLGTGQSGELFF

j_gene: TRBJ1-3
v_gene: TRBV15
d_gene: .
abundance: .
CDR3aa: CATSRDYQAGNTIYF

j_gene: TRBJ2-6
v_gene: TRBV6-1
d_gene: .
abundance: .
CDR3aa: CASSATTTDSGANVLTF

j_gene: TRBJ1-1
v_gene: TRBV7-9
d_gene: .
abundance: .
CDR3aa: CASTLLLQGHGTEAFF

j_gene: TRBJ1-2
v_gene: TRBV6-6
d_gene: .
abundance: .
CDR3aa: CASSYGAARGYTF

j_gene: TRBJ2-7
v_gene: TRBV27
d_gene: TRBD2
abundance: few
CDR3aa: CATLAGNYEQYF

j_gene: TRBJ2-7
v_gene: TRBV27
d_gene: .
abundance: .
CDR3aa: CASTPRGSFSYEQYF

j_gene: TRBJ2-7
v_gene: TRBV15
d_gene: .
abundance: .
CDR3aa: CATSRGGNSYEQYF

j_gene: TRBJ2-7
v_gene: TRBV6-5
d_gene: TRBD2
abundance: once
CDR3aa: CASRRTSGPYEQYF

j_gene: TRBJ2-2
v_gene: TRBV5-1
d_gene: .
abundance: .
CDR3aa: CASSLDPARGTGELFF

j_gene: TRBJ1-1
v_gene: TRBV30
d_gene: .
abundance: .
CDR3aa: CAWSQGDTEAFF

j_gene: TRBJ2-3
v_gene: TRBV7-2
d_gene: TRBD1
abundance: .
CDR3aa: CASSPGPGQGADTQYF

j_gene: TRBJ1-2
v_gene: TRBV4-2
d_gene: .
abundance: .
CDR3aa: CASSQDLGQPYGYTF

j_gene: TRBJ2-3
v_gene: TRBV5-4
d_gene: TRBD2
abundance: .
CDR3aa: CASSLTSGVEDTQYF

j_gene: TRBJ2-5
v_gene: TRBV7-6
d_gene: .
abundance: .
CDR3aa: CASSSSDGTQYF

j_gene: TRBJ2-5
v_gene: TRBV28
d_gene: .
abundance: .
CDR3aa: CASSSQRHRVWGQETQYF

j_gene: TRBJ1-1
v_gene: TRBV5-5
d_gene: .
abundance: once
CDR3aa: CASSLLLLNTEAFF

j_gene: TRBJ2-5
v_gene: TRBV28
d_gene: .
abundance: .
CDR3aa: CASSLISSFFQIETQYF

j_gene: TRBJ2-2
v_gene: TRBV28
d_gene: .
abundance: .
CDR3aa: CARPEHSNTGELFF

j_gene: TRBJ2-3
v_gene: TRBV5-1
d_gene: TRBD2
abundance: .
CDR3aa: CASSSQWREDTQYF

j_gene: TRBJ2-1
v_gene: TRBV6-5
d_gene: TRBD2
abundance: .
CDR3aa: CASSREVTSGEQFF

j_gene: TRBJ2-7
v_gene: TRBV7-2
d_gene: .
abundance: .
CDR3aa: CASAHPSYEQYF

j_gene: TRBJ1-5
v_gene: TRBV12-5
d_gene: TRBD1
abundance: .
CDR3aa: CASAPGQGNQPQHF